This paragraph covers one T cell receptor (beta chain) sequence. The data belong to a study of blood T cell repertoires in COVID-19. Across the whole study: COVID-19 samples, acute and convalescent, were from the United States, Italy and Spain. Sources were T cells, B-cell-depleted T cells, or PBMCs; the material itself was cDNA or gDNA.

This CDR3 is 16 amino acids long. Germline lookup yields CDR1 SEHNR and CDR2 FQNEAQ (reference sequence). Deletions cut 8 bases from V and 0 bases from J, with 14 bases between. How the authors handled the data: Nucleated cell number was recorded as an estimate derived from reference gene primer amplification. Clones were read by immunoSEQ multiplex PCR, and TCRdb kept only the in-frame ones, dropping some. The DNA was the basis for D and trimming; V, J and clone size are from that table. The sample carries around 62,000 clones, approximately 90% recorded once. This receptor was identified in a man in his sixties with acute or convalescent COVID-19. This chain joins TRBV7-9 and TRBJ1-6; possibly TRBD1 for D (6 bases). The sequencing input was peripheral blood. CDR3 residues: CASAKDRNSYNSPLHF. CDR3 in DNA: TGTGCCAGCGCCAAGGACAGAAACTCCTATAATTCACCCCTCCACTTT.